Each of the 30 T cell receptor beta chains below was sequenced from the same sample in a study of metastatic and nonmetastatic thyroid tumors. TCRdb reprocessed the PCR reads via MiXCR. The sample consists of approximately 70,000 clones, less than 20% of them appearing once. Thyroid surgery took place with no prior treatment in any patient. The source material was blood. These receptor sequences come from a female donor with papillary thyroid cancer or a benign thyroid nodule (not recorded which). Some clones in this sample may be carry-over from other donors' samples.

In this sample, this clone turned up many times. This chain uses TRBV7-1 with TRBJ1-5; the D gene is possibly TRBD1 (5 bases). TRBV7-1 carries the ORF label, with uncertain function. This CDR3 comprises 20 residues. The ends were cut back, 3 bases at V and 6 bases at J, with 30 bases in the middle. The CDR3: CASSSLRPGSGGGLFQPQHF. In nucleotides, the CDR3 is TGTGCCAGCAGCTCCCTCCGGCCCGGATCTGGCGGGGGGTTATTTCAGCCCCAGCATTTT.

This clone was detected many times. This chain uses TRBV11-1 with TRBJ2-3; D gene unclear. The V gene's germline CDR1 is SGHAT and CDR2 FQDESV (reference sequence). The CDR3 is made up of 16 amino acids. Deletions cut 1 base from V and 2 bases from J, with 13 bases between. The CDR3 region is CASSLDKGASTDTQYF. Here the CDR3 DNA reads TGTGCCAGCAGCTTAGACAAGGGCGCATCCACAGATACGCAGTATTTT.

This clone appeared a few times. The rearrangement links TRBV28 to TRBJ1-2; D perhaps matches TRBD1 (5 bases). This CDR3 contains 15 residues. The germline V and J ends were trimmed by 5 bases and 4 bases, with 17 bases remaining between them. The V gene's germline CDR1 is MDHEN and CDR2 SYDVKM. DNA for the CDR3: TGTGCCAGCAGTCCATATGGGGGGGAGGGCTATGGCTACACCTTC. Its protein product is CASSPYGGEGYGYTF.

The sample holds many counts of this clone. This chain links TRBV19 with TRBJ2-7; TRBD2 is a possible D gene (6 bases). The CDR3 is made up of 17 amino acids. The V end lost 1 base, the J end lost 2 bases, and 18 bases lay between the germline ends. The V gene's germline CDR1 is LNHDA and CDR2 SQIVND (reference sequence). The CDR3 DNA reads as TGTGCCAGTAGTATAGCGGCCTGGCTAGCGAGCACCTACGAGCAGTACTTC. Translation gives CASSIAAWLASTYEQYF.

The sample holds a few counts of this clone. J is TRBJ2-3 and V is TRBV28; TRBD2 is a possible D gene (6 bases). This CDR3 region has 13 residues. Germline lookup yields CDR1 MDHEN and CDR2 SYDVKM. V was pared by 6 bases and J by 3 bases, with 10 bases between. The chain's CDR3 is CASRLGTTDTQYF. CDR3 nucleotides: TGTGCCAGCAGACTAGGGACTACAGATACGCAGTATTTT.

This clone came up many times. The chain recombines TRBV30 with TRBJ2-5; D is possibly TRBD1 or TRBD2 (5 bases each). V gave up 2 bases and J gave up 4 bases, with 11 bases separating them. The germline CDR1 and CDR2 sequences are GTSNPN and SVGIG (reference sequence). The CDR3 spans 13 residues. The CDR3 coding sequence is TGTGCCTGGAGTCGGGGCGCGGGAGAGACCCAGTACTTC. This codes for CAWSRGAGETQYF.

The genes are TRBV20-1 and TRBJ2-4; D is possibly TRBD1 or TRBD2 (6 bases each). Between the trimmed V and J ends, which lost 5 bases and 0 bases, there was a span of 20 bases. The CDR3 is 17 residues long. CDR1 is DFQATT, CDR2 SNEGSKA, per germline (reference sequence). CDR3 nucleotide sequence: TGCAGTGCTGCCCGACAGGAGGGGAGTCTAGCCAAAAACATTCAGTACTTC. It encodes CSAARQEGSLAKNIQYF.

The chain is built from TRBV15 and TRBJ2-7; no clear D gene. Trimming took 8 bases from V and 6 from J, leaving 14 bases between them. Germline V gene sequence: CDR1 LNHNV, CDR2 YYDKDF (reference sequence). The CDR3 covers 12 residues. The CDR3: CATREAQCEQYF. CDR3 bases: TGTGCCACCCGAGAAGCCCAATGCGAGCAGTACTTC.

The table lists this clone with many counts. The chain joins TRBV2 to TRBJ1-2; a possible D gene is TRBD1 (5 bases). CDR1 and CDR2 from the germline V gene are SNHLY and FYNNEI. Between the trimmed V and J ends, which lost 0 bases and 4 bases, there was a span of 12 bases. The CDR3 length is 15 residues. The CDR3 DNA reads TGTGCCAGCAGTGAAGCGAGGGGTTCCCCCTATGGCTACACCTTC. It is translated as CASSEARGSPYGYTF.

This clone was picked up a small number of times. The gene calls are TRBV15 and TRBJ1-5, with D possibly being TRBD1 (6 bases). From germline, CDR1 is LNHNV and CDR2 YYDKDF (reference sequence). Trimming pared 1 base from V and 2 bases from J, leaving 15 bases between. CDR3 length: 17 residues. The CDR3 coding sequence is TGTGCCACCAGCAGAGGATCCGTGGGGGCCGGCAATCAGCCCCAGCATTTT. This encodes CATSRGSVGAGNQPQHF.

The CDR3: CASSLAPGTDMYV. The CDR3 DNA reads TGTGCCAGCAGCTTGGCCCCCGGGACGGACATGTACGTC. The chain uses TRBV5-5 and TRBJ2-7; D is perhaps TRBD1 or TRBD2 (5 bases each). This CDR3 spans 13 amino acids. V gave up 0 bases and J gave up 12 bases, with 16 bases separating them. Germline-derived CDR1 and CDR2 are SGHKS and YYEKEE (reference sequence).

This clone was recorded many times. Written as DNA, the CDR3 is TGCAGCGGTCTGACTAGCCCTACAAAAGAGACCCAGTACTTC. Protein product: CSGLTSPTKETQYF. The chain recombines TRBV29-1 with TRBJ2-5; 7 bases are a match to TRBD2. The CDR3 totals 14 residues. V was clipped by 7 bases and J by 3 bases; unmatched bases: 11. Germline V CDR1 and CDR2: SQVTM, ANQGSEA.

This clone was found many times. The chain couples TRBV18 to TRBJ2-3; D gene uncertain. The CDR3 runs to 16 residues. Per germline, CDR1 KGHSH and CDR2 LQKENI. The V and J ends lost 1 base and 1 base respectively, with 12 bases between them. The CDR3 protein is CASSPRSAEGTDTQYF. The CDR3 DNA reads TGTGCCAGCTCACCACGGTCGGCGGAAGGCACAGATACGCAGTATTTT.

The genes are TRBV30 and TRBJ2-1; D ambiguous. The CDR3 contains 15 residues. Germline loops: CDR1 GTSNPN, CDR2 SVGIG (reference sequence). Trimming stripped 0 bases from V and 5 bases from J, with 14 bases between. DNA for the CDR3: TGTGCCTGGAGTGTATGGGCGCTATCTGACAATGAGCAGTTCTTC. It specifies CAWSVWALSDNEQFF.

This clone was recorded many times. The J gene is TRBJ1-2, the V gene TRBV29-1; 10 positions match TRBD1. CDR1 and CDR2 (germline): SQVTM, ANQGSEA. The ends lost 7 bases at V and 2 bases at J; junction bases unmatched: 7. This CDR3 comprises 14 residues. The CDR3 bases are TGCAGCGCGACCCCGGGACAGGGGAACTATGGCTACACCTTC. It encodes CSATPGQGNYGYTF.

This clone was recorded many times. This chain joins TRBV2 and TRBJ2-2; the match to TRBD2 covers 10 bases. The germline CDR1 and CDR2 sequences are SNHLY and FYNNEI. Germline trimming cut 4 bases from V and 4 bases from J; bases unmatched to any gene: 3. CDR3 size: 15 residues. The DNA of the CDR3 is TGTGCCAGCAGTGCCAGCGGGAGGGGCACCGGGGAGCTGTTTTTT. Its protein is CASSASGRGTGELFF.

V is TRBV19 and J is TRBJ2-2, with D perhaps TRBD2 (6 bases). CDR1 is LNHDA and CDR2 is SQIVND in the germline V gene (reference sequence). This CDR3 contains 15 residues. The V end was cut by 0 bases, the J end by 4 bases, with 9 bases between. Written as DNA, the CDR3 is TGTGCCAGTAGTATAGAACGGGAGAGCACCGGGGAGCTGTTTTTT. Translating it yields CASSIERESTGELFF. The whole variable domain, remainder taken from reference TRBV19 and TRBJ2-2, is DGGITQSPKYLFRKEGQNVTLSCEQNLNHDAMYWYRQDPGQGLRLIYYSQIVNDFQKGDIAEGYSVSREKKESFPLTVTSAQKNPTAFYLCASSIERESTGELFFGEGSRLTVL.

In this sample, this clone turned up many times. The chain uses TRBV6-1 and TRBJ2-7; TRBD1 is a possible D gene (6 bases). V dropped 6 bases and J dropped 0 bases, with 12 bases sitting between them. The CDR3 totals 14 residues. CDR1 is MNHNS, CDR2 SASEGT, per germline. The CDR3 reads CASRRGQSSYEQYF. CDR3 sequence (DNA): TGTGCCAGCAGACGCGGACAGAGCTCCTACGAGCAGTACTTC.

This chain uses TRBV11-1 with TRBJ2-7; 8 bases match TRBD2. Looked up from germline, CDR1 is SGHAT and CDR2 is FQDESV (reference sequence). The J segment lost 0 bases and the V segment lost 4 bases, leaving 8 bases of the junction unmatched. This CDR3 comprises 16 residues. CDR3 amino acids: CASSSTAGESSYEQYF. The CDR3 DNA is TGTGCCAGCAGCTCGACAGCGGGGGAAAGCTCCTACGAGCAGTACTTC.

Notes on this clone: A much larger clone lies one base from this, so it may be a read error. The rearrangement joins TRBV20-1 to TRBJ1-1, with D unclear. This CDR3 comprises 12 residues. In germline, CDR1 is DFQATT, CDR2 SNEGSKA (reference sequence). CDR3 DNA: TGCGGTGCGTCAGCTATGAACACTGAAGCTTTCTTT. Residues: CGASAMNTEAFF.

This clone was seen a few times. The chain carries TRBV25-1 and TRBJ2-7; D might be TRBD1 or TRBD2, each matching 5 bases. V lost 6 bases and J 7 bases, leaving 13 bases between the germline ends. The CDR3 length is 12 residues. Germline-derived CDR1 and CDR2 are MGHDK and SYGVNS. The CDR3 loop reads CASSLGGWEQYF. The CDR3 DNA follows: TGTGCCAGCAGCCTTGGGGGATGGGAGCAGTACTTC.

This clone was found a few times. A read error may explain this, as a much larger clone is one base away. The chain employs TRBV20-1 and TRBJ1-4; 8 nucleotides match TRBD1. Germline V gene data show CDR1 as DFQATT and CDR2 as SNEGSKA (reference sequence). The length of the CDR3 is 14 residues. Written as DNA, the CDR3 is TGCGGGTCAGGGCAGGGGGCTCATAATGAAAAACTGTTTTTT. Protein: CGSGQGAHNEKLFF.

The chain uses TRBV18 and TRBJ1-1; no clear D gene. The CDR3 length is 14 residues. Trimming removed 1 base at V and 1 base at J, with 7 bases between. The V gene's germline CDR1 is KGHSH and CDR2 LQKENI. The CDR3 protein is CASSPLNGNTEAFF. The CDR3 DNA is TGTGCCAGCTCACCACTAAACGGGAACACTGAAGCTTTCTTT.

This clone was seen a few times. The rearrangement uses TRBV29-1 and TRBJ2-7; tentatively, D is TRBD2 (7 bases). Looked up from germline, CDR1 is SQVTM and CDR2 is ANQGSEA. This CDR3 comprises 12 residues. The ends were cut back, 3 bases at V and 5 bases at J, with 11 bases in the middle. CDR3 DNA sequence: TGCAGCGTTGATAGGGGGGGCAACGAGCAGTACTTC. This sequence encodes CSVDRGGNEQYF.

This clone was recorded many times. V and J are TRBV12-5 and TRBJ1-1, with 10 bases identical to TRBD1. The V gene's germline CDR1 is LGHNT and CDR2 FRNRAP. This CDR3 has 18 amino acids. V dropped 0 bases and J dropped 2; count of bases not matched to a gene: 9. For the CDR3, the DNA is TGTGCTAGTGGTTTGGTACCGGGGACAGGGGCAACAAACACTGAAGCTTTCTTT. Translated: CASGLVPGTGATNTEAFF.

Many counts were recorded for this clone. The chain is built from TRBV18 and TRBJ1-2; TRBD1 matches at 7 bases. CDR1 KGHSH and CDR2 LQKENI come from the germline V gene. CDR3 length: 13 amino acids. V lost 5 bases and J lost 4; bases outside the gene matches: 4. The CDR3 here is CASSGQESYGYTF. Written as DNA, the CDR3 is TGTGCCAGCTCAGGACAGGAGAGCTATGGCTACACCTTC.

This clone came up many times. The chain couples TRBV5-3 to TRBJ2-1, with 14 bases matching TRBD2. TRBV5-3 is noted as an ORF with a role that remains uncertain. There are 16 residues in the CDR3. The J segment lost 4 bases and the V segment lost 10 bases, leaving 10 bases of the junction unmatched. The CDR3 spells CAGTSGSRSGYNEQFF. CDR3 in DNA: TGTGCCGGGACTAGCGGGAGTAGGTCGGGGTACAATGAGCAGTTCTTC.

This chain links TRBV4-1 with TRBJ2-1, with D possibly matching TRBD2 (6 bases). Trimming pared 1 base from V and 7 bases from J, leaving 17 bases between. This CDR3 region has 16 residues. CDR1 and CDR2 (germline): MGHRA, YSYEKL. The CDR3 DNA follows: TGCGCCAGCAGCCAAGCTCGGGGGATGATTTTGAATGAGCAGTTCTTC. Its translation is CASSQARGMILNEQFF.

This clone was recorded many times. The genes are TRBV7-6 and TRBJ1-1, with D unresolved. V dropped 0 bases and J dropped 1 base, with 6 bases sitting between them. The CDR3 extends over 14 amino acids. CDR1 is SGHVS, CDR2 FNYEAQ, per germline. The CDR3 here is CASSLAPWNTEAFF. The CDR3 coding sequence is TGTGCCAGCAGCTTAGCCCCCTGGAACACTGAAGCTTTCTTT.

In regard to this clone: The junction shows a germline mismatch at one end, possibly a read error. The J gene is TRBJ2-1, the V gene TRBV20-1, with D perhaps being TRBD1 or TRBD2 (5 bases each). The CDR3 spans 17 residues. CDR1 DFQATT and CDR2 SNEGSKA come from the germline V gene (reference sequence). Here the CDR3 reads CSAREPKKGSFDNEQFF. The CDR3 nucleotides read TGCAGTGCCAGAGAGCCAAAGAAGGGGAGCTTCGACAATGAGCAGTTCTTC.